This T cell receptor beta chain is from a study of T cell changes during pregnancy in multiple sclerosis. Data came from immunoSEQ multiplex PCR; TCRdb stores just in-frame clones and leaves some out. The sample contains approximately 34,000 clones, 90% of which appear only once. There are 19 residues in the CDR3. Germline lookup yields CDR1 SGHDN and CDR2 FVKESK. The V and J ends lost 0 bases and 9 bases respectively, with 24 bases between them. The source was CD8+ T cells from peripheral blood mononuclear cells, collected before pregnancy. V and J are TRBV14 and TRBJ1-6; no clear D. The sequence derives from a female donor with multiple sclerosis, enrolled in a pregnancy study. This chain's CDR3 is CASSQEYKRLQVTSSPLHF. The CDR3 DNA reads TGTGCCAGCAGCCAAGAGTATAAGCGATTACAAGTAACTTCTTCACCCCTCCACTTT.